The clone carrying this T cell receptor beta chain was seen more than once but under ten times. The target antigen is unknown. Primed by a sample-barcoded 5' primer and a J-beta primer mix, a second PCR proceeded for about 7 to 12 cycles. MiXCR, applied by TCRdb to the 5' RACE reads, yields one record per CDR3 protein. This table has about 1,500,000 distinct CDR3 sequences, 42% appearing once. Germline-derived CDR1 and CDR2 are MNHEY and SMNVEV (reference sequence). With 3 bases removed from V and 9 bases from J, the gap between germline ends came to 9 bases. There are 12 residues in the CDR3. The data belong to a study of blood T cells in healthy people across ages. Whenever a sample was processed, at least 7 million PBMCs were isolated. General study findings and limits: The unsorted PBMCs prevented any conclusive comparison of naive versus antigen-experienced cells.

This TCR was recovered from a young woman in good health. The chain has TRBV27 and TRBJ2-1, with D perhaps TRBD1 (5 bases). The sequencing sample was made of blood. The CDR3 sequence: CASSFQGSEQFF. The CDR3 region has the DNA TGTGCCAGCAGTTTTCAGGGTTCTGAGCAGTTCTTC.